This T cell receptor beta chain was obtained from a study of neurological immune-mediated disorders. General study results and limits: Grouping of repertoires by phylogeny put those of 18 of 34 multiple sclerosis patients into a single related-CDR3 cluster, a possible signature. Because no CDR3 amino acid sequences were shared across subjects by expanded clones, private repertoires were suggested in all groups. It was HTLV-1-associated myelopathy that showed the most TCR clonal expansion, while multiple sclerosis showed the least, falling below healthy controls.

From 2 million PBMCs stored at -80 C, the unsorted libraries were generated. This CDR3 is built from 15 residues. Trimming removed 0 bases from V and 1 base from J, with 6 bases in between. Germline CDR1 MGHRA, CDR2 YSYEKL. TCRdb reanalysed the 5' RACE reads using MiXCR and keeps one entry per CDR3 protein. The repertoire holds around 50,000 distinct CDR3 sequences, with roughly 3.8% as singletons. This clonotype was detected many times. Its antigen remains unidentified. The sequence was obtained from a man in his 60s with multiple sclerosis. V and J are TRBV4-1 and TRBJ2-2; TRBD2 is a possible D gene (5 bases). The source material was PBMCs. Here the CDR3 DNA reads TGCGCCAGCAGCCAAGAGGGGAGGAACACCGGGGAGCTGTTTTTT. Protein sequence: CASSQEGRNTGELFF.